This T cell receptor (beta chain) was recovered during a study of blood T cell repertoires in COVID-19. Study at large: Italy, Spain and the United States were the sources of the convalescent and acute COVID-19 samples. Sources were T cells, B-cell-depleted T cells, or PBMCs; the material itself was cDNA or gDNA.

Assay: immunoSEQ multiplex PCR; the TCRdb copy retains only in-frame clones and omits some. The sample holds roughly 100,000 clones; 70% to 90% are singletons and the top ten take just over 3%. CDR3 size: 14 residues. CDR1 is SGHRS, CDR2 YFSETQ, per germline. Trimming took 0 bases from V and 7 from J; bases not matched to a gene: 4. The TCR originated in a man in his fifties in a cohort sampled during active COVID-19. This chain links TRBV5-1 with TRBJ2-1; 7 bases map to TRBD2. Sequencing used peripheral blood. CDR3 DNA sequence: TGCGCCAGCAGCTTGGATGGGGGGGTGAATGAGCAGTTCTTC. This encodes CASSLDGGVNEQFF.